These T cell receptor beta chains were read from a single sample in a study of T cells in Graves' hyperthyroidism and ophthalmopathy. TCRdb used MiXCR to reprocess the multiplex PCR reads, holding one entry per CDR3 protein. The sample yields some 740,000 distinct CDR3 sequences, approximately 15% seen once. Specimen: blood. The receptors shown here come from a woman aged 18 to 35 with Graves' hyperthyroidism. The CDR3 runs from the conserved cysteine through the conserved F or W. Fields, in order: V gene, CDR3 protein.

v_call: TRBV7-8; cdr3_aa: CASSLAWRAADTQYF
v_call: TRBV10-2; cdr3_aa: CASAGWDTYTDTQYF
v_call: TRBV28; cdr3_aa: CASSRQDFIDTQYF
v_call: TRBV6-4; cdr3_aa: CASRKNQGAKNIQYF
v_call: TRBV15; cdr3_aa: CATSREGERGGRGAKNIQYF
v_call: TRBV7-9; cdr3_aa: CASSPRRTGTGELFF
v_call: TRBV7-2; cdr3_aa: CASSLGGQGRTKQYF
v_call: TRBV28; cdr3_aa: CASSLLSTANYGYTF
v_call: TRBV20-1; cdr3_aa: CSARDGQDHYGYTF
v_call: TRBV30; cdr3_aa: CAWSVGRSNEKLFF
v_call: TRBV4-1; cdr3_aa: CASSQEGALHGNEQFF
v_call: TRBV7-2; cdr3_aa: CASTPRVLRGVTTNEKLFF
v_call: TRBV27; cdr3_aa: CASSLNPGPRGNQPQHF
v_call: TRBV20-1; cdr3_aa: CSRTPGLAGAGSYNEQFF
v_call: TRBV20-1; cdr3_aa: CSARDILATNEKLFF
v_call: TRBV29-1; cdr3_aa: CSVLRDTEAFF
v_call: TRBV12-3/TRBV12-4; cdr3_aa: CASSPADTQYF
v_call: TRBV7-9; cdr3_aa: CASSLVAGSSGYTF
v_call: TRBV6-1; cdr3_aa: CASRPGAASTDTQYF
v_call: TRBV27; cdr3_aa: CASSFPGSYNEQFF
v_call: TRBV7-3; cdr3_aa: CASSPPGREQFF
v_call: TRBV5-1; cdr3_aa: CASSFQRYTPLHF
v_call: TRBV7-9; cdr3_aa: CASRYYGQKGRTDTQYF
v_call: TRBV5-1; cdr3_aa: CASSLVAAELSGPLYEQYF
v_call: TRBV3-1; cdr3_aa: CASSQDSLNTEAFF
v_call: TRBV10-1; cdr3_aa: CASSFDNTDTQYF
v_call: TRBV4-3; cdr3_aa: CASSQPLRPLTGELFF
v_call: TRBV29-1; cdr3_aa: CSVEFPTGDLYEQYF
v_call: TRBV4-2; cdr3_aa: CASSQTNNQETQYF
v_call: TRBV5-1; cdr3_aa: CASSLTGGYMNTEAFF
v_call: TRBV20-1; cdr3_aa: CSAIPPPEIQETQYF
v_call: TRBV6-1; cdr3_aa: CASTSTRRLPREQFF
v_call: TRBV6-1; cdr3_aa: CASSDDGFNQPQHF
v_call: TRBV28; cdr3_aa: CASSFLREKAGELFF
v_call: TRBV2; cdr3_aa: CASSGQTGGAPPAQGFF
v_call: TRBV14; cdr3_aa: CASSQGQVGEKLFF
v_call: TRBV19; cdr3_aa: CASNVDSRHWETQYF
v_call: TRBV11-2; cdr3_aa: CASSAYFPGELFF